These 21 T cell receptor beta chains came from one sample sequenced in a study of blood T cell repertoires in COVID-19. TCRdb's copy holds only in-frame clones and misses some; the assay was immunoSEQ multiplex PCR. This table holds about 70,000 clones, approximately 90% found once. Material for sequencing was peripheral blood. The receptors come from a man aged 45-60 years with COVID-19, enrolled during active disease.

The chain recombines TRBV5-1 with TRBJ2-1; TRBD2 matches 8 bases. Germline V gives CDR1 SGHRS, CDR2 YFSETQ. The CDR3 covers 15 residues. With 4 bases clipped from V and 9 bases from J, the junction kept 12 bases outside the gene matches. In DNA form, the CDR3 reads TGCGCCAGCAGCCCCTTGAGCGGGAGTTTGATTGAGCAGTTCTTC. Its translation is CASSPLSGSLIEQFF.

V is TRBV19 and J is TRBJ2-1; the match to TRBD2 covers 7 bases. CDR1 and CDR2 (germline): LNHDA, SQIVND (reference sequence). The CDR3 contains 14 residues. V gave up 5 bases and J gave up 7 bases; unmatched junction bases: 8. The CDR3 nucleotides are TGTGCCAGTAGTCGGGGGACTACGGTTAATGAGCAGTTCTTC. The encoded protein is CASSRGTTVNEQFF.

The chain employs TRBV10-3 and TRBJ2-7; D perhaps matches TRBD2 (5 bases). Trimming pared 4 bases from V and 2 bases from J, leaving 15 bases between. Germline V gives CDR1 ENHRY, CDR2 SYGVKD. The CDR3 spans 15 residues. CDR3 coding DNA: TGTGCCATCAGTGTAAGCGGAAGAGGCACCTACGAGCAGTACGTC. Encoded protein: CAISVSGRGTYEQYV.

The rearrangement uses TRBV9 and TRBJ1-5, with TRBD1 matching 9 bases. V trimming: 4 bases; J trimming: 6 bases; junction bases outside the gene matches: 8. Germline V gene sequence: CDR1 SGDLS, CDR2 YYNGEE. The CDR3 runs 15 residues. The CDR3 DNA follows: TGTGCCAGCAGCCCGGGGACAGGGTTGGGTCAGCCCCAGCATTTT. Translation gives CASSPGTGLGQPQHF.

This rearrangement joins TRBV28 to TRBJ1-3; D not resolved. The V gene's germline CDR1 is MDHEN and CDR2 SYDVKM. CDR3 size: 13 residues. V was clipped by 6 bases and J by 0 bases, with 6 bases between them. CDR3 sequence reads: CASRDYSGNTIYF. The CDR3 coding sequence is TGTGCCAGCAGGGACTACTCTGGAAACACCATATATTTT.

V and J are TRBV7-8 and TRBJ1-4, with D hard to call. Trimming removed 3 bases from V and 3 bases from J, with 8 bases in between. This CDR3 is built from 14 residues. Germline CDR1 SGHVS, CDR2 FQNEAQ. This CDR3 is CASSLEYANEKLFF. For the CDR3, the DNA is TGTGCCAGCAGCTTGGAGTACGCTAATGAAAAACTGTTTTTT.

V and J are TRBV30 and TRBJ1-4, with a tentative D call TRBD1 (5 bases). In germline, CDR1 is GTSNPN, CDR2 SVGIG (reference sequence). CDR3 size: 13 residues. Trimming stripped 2 bases from V and 8 bases from J, with 12 bases between. The CDR3 reads CAWSSRVGEKLFF. In DNA, the CDR3 is TGTGCCTGGAGTAGCAGGGTTGGGGAAAAACTGTTTTTT.

This chain links TRBV19 with TRBJ1-5; a possible D gene is TRBD1 (5 bases). There are 13 residues in the CDR3. Trimming shortened V by 6 bases and J by 6 bases, and 12 bases separated the two germline ends. The germline CDR1 and CDR2 sequences are LNHDA and SQIVND (reference sequence). DNA for the CDR3: TGTGCCAGTAGGGGGTTGGGGCTTCAGCCCCAGCATTTT. Protein: CASRGLGLQPQHF.

The chain is built from TRBV9 and TRBJ1-2, with 8 bases matching TRBD1. The CDR3 loop spans 13 amino acids. V was pared by 3 bases and J by 8 bases, with 6 bases of the junction left unmatched. Germline V gene data show CDR1 as SGDLS and CDR2 as YYNGEE. Here the CDR3 reads CASSGGQGEGYTF. The CDR3 DNA follows: TGTGCCAGCAGCGGCGGACAGGGTGAAGGCTACACCTTC.

This clone was seen a single time. CDR3 loop: CASSFSSGTPQFF. CDR3 coding DNA: TGTGCCAGCAGTTTCTCTAGCGGGACCCCCCAGTTCTTC. The chain is built from TRBV12-3 or TRBV12-4 and TRBJ2-1; 9 bases fit TRBD2. This CDR3 is built from 13 residues. V was pared by 3 bases and J by 13 bases, with 7 bases of the junction left unmatched.

This chain links TRBV5-1 with TRBJ2-1, with 12 positions matching TRBD2. With V trimmed by 0 bases and J by 8 bases, 3 bases remained unmatched. The CDR3 has 15 residues. CDR1 and CDR2 from the germline V gene are SGHRS and YFSETQ. The CDR3 sequence is CASSLGLAGAHEQFF. The CDR3, as DNA: TGCGCCAGCAGCTTGGGACTAGCGGGAGCACATGAGCAGTTCTTC.

The genes are TRBV19 and TRBJ1-1, with D perhaps matching TRBD1 (5 bases). V lost 6 bases and J lost 8, with 10 bases in between. The CDR3 covers 11 residues. Germline CDR1 reads LNHDA; CDR2 reads SQIVND (reference sequence). CDR3 in amino acids: CASSDSAEAFF. In DNA, the CDR3 is TGTGCCAGTAGCGACAGCGCGGAAGCTTTCTTT.

This chain's CDR3 is CAISESGTSSYEQYF. The CDR3 DNA follows: TGTGCCATCAGTGAGTCCGGGACTAGTTCATACGAGCAGTACTTC. The rearrangement joins TRBV10-3 to TRBJ2-7; 8 bases match TRBD2. Per germline, CDR1 ENHRY and CDR2 SYGVKD. The V segment lost 0 bases and the J segment 4 bases; nucleotides outside the gene matches: 5. The CDR3 totals 15 residues.

The chain has TRBV9 and TRBJ2-3, with D perhaps TRBD1 (5 bases). The CDR3 spans 14 residues. Germline CDR1 reads SGDLS; CDR2 reads YYNGEE. V was cut by 4 bases and J by 4 bases, with 13 bases left in between. The CDR3 reads CASSPGAQADTQYF. The CDR3 nucleotides are TGTGCCAGCAGCCCCGGAGCACAGGCAGATACGCAGTATTTT.

The chain joins TRBV27 to TRBJ2-1, with D maybe TRBD2 (5 bases). The germline CDR1 and CDR2 sequences are MNHEY and SMNVEV (reference sequence). Trimming removed 1 base at V and 3 bases at J, with 10 bases between. The CDR3 runs to 15 residues. DNA of the CDR3: TGTGCCAGCAGTTTATTAGCGAGAGTCTACAATGAGCAGTTCTTC. It yields the protein CASSLLARVYNEQFF.

V and J are TRBV7-2 and TRBJ2-1; no clear D. This CDR3 region has 13 residues. With 3 bases removed from V and 8 bases from J, the gap between germline ends came to 11 bases. Germline CDR1 and CDR2: SGHTA and FQGNSA. CDR3 sequence reads: CASSFTSQDEQFF. As DNA, the CDR3 is TGTGCCAGCAGCTTTACGTCCCAGGATGAGCAGTTCTTC.

This rearrangement joins TRBV27 to TRBJ2-2; D gene uncertain. The CDR3 has 13 amino acids. With 8 bases removed from V and 0 bases from J, the gap between germline ends came to 7 bases. Germline values: CDR1 MNHEY, CDR2 SMNVEV (reference sequence). As DNA, the CDR3 is TGTGCCAGCGGTCCTACGAACACCGGGGAGCTGTTTTTT. Encoded protein: CASGPTNTGELFF.

This rearrangement joins TRBV7-9 to TRBJ1-1; D remains ambiguous. This CDR3 region has 14 residues. The ends were cut back, 5 bases at V and 3 bases at J, with 13 bases in the middle. Germline V lookup: CDR1 SEHNR, CDR2 FQNEAQ (reference sequence). The CDR3 DNA is TGTGCCAGCAGCACCGGAGTTGGTTACACTGAAGCTTTCTTT. It is translated as CASSTGVGYTEAFF.

The chain recombines TRBV24-1 with TRBJ1-5; D not certain. CDR3 length: 13 residues. From germline, CDR1 is KGHDR and CDR2 SFDVKD. V shed 6 bases and J shed 0 bases, with 5 bases lying between them. CDR3 nucleotides: TGTGCCACCAGTTCTAATAGCAATCAGCCCCAGCATTTT. Translation gives CATSSNSNQPQHF.

The V call is TRBV5-6, the J call TRBJ1-5; D gene ambiguous. Trimming took off 3 bases at V and 2 bases at J, with 18 bases between the two ends. The CDR3 spans 17 residues. Germline CDR1 SGHDT, CDR2 YYEEEE. This CDR3 reads CASSSRRRVGGNQPQHF. Here the CDR3 DNA reads TGTGCCAGCAGCTCCCGTCGGCGGGTCGGTGGCAATCAGCCCCAGCATTTT. Using reference TRBV5-6 and TRBJ1-5 for the parts outside the CDR3, the full variable domain is DAGVTQSPTHLIKTRGQQVTLRCSPKSGHDTVSWYQQALGQGPQFIFQYYEEEERQRGNFPDRFSGHQFPNYSSELNVNALLLGDSALYLCASSSRRRVGGNQPQHFGDGTRLSIL.

The genes are TRBV19 and TRBJ2-3; D remains unclear. The CDR3 covers 15 residues. Germline values: CDR1 LNHDA, CDR2 SQIVND (reference sequence). V was cut by 1 base and J by 0 bases, with 8 bases left in between. The CDR3 is CASSIVVRSTDTQYF. In DNA form, the CDR3 reads TGTGCCAGTAGTATAGTTGTCAGAAGCACAGATACGCAGTATTTT.